This TCR beta chain was sequenced during a study of blood T cells in healthy people across ages. Study-level points and caveats: Age showed a roughly linear inverse relationship with TCR beta diversity per million T cells. Fewer expanded clones and more diversity marked long-lived versus aged donors.

It was with a sample-barcoded 5' primer and a J-beta primer mix that a second PCR of roughly 7 to 12 cycles was run. TCRdb ran MiXCR on the 5' RACE reads and lists one entry per CDR3 protein. The sample holds 800,000 to 1,300,000 distinct CDR3 sequences, less than 25% seen once. This clonotype showed up just a few times. Its antigen is as yet unknown. Germline loops: CDR1 SEHNR, CDR2 FQNEAQ (reference sequence). The CDR3 has 16 amino acids. V dropped 2 bases and J dropped 7 bases, with 18 bases sitting between them. This sample was shared with a second study, whose subject was T cells of mothers and their children. As reported in that work: Extracted RNA, in its entirety, went into cDNA synthesis at roughly 1.5 ug per 15 ul. Every mother supplied over 9.5 million TCR beta CDR3 reads and every child 2.5 million to 3.5 million.

The clonotype comes from a girl aged 2 to 10 in good health. Sequencing was performed on blood. The V gene is TRBV7-9, the J gene TRBJ2-1, with D tentatively TRBD1 (6 bases). In DNA form, the CDR3 reads TGTGCCAGCAGCTTAAGTAGGTACGCCGGGACAAATGAGCAGTTCTTC. Its translation is CASSLSRYAGTNEQFF.